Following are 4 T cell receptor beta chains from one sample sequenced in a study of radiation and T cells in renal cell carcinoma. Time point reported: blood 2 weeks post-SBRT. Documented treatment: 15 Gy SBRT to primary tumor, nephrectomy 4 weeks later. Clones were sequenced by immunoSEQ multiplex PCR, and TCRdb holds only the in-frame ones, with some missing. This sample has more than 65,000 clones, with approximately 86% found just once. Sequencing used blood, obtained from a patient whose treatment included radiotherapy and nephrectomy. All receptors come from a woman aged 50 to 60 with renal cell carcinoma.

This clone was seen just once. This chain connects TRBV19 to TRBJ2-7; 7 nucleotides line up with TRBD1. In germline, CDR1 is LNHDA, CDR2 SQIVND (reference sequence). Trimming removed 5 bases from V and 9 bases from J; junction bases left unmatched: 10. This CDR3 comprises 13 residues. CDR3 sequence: CASSPDRVRAQYF. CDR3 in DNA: TGTGCCAGTAGTCCCGACAGGGTCCGGGCGCAGTACTTC. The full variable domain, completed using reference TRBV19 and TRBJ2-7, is DGGITQSPKYLFRKEGQNVTLSCEQNLNHDAMYWYRQDPGQGLRLIYYSQIVNDFQKGDIAEGYSVSREKKESFPLTVTSAQKNPTAFYLCASSPDRVRAQYFGPGTRLTVT.

The CDR3 DNA reads as TGTGCCTCCAGGGGTAGGGACTCCTACGAGCAGTACTTC. This gives the protein CASRGRDSYEQYF. The chain has TRBV28 and TRBJ2-7, with D perhaps matching TRBD1 (6 bases). Germline V gives CDR1 MDHEN, CDR2 SYDVKM. Trimming left V 11 bases short and J 0 bases short, with 14 bases between. CDR3 length: 13 residues.

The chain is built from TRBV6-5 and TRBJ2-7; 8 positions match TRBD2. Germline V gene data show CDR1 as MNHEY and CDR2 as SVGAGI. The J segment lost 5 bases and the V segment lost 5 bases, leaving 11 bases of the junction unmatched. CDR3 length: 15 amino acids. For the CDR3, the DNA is TGTGCCAGCAGTGGCCTGAGCGGGAGAGTCCACGAGCAGTACTTC. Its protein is CASSGLSGRVHEQYF.

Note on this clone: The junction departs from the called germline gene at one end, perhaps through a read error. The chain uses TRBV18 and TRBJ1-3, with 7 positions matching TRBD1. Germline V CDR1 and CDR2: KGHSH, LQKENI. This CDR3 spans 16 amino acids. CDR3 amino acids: CASSPQGPYSGNTIYF. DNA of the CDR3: TGTGCCAGCTCTCCACAGGGGCCCTACTCTGGAAACACCATATATTTT.